A single sample is the source of the 9 T cell receptor beta chains below, sequenced in a study of blood T cell repertoires in COVID-19. The repertoire was sequenced with immunoSEQ multiplex PCR; TCRdb's copy has only in-frame clones and lacks some. The sample lists approximately 280,000 clones; roughly 89% were seen once. The sample was PBMCs or T cells enriched from blood (not recorded which). All receptors derive from a woman in her sixties or seventies who had recovered from COVID-19.

This rearrangement joins TRBV19 to TRBJ1-1; 7 bases agree with TRBD1. CDR3 length: 19 residues. In germline, CDR1 is LNHDA, CDR2 SQIVND (reference sequence). Germline trimming cut 8 bases from V and 1 base from J; bases unmatched to any gene: 22. CDR3 sequence (DNA): TGTGCCAGTCTCCCTTACCCGCCGGGACAGTCCTACAAGAACACTGAAGCTTTCTTT. It translates to CASLPYPPGQSYKNTEAFF. Complete variable domain (other parts from reference TRBV19 and TRBJ1-1): DGGITQSPKYLFRKEGQNVTLSCEQNLNHDAMYWYRQDPGQGLRLIYYSQIVNDFQKGDIAEGYSVSREKKESFPLTVTSAQKNPTAFYLCASLPYPPGQSYKNTEAFFGQGTRLTVV.

This rearrangement joins TRBV9 to TRBJ2-1; TRBD2 matches at 9 bases. After removal of 0 bases from V and 7 bases from J, the junction contained 5 bases not matched to a gene. The germline V gene encodes CDR1 SGDLS and CDR2 YYNGEE. The CDR3 contains 15 residues. CDR3 residues: CASSVGSGGRNEQFF. As DNA, the CDR3 is TGTGCCAGCAGCGTAGGGAGCGGGGGGAGGAATGAGCAGTTCTTC.

The V call is TRBV28, the J call TRBJ2-7, with 10 bases aligning to TRBD1. V lost 6 bases, J lost 0 bases, and 11 bases stayed unmatched. This CDR3 spans 17 amino acids. CDR1 is MDHEN and CDR2 is SYDVKM in the germline V gene. CDR3 residues: CASSRRTGQGLSYEQYF. The CDR3 DNA follows: TGTGCCAGCAGCCGAAGAACGGGACAGGGGCTCTCCTACGAGCAGTACTTC. The whole variable domain, filled in from reference TRBV28 and TRBJ2-7, reads DVKVTQSSRYLVKRTGEKVFLECVQDMDHENMFWYRQDPGLGLRLIYFSYDVKMKEKGDIPEGYSVSREKKERFSLILESASTNQTSMYLCASSRRTGQGLSYEQYFGPGTRLTVT.

The rearrangement joins TRBV9 to TRBJ2-3; 11 positions agree with TRBD2. CDR3 length: 13 residues. From germline, CDR1 is SGDLS and CDR2 YYNGEE. The V gene end was trimmed by 5 bases and the J gene end by 5 bases; junction bases not matched to a gene: 1. The CDR3 loop is CASRGLAGDTQYF. CDR3 sequence (DNA): TGTGCCAGCAGAGGACTAGCGGGAGATACGCAGTATTTT.

V is TRBV10-1 and J is TRBJ2-1, with 8 bases matching TRBD2. J was trimmed by 5 bases and V by 3 bases; bases with no gene match: 0. Germline assignment: CDR1 WNHNN and CDR2 SYGVQD (reference sequence). The length of the CDR3 is 13 residues. CDR3 residues: CASSEAGDNEQFF. The CDR3 nucleotides are TGCGCCAGCAGTGAAGCGGGGGACAATGAGCAGTTCTTC.

V is TRBV29-1 and J is TRBJ2-6, with 7 positions matching TRBD1. V lost 5 bases and J lost 0; bases outside the gene matches: 1. The CDR3 has 14 amino acids. Germline CDR1 and CDR2: SQVTM and ANQGSEA. CDR3 in amino acids: CSVTGVSGANVLTF. The CDR3 region has the DNA TGCAGCGTTACAGGGGTCTCTGGGGCCAACGTCCTGACTTTC.

The chain links TRBV11-3 to TRBJ2-2, with D uncertain. Germline CDR1 is SGHNT and CDR2 is YENEEA. The length of the CDR3 is 14 residues. V shed 2 bases and J shed 2 bases, with 6 bases lying between them. The CDR3 loop is CASSLYFNTGELFF. The CDR3 DNA is TGTGCCAGCAGCTTATATTTTAACACCGGGGAGCTGTTTTTT. Complete variable domain (other parts from reference TRBV11-3 and TRBJ2-2): EAGVVQSPRYKIIEKKQPVAFWCNPISGHNTLYWYLQNLGQGPELLIRYENEEAVDDSQLPKDRFSAERLKGVDSTLKIQPAELGDSAVYLCASSLYFNTGELFFGEGSRLTVL.

The chain joins TRBV7-2 to TRBJ2-1; no clear D. This CDR3 spans 13 amino acids. The V end lost 1 base, the J end lost 5 bases, and 6 bases lay between the germline ends. The germline V gene has CDR1 SGHTA and CDR2 FQGNSA. CDR3 sequence: CASSLGPDNEQFF. The CDR3, as DNA: TGTGCCAGCAGCTTAGGGCCAGACAATGAGCAGTTCTTC.

This clone was counted at least ten times. The chain uses TRBV5-4 and TRBJ2-7; D is perhaps TRBD1 (6 bases). The germline gives CDR1 SGHNT, CDR2 YYREEE (reference sequence). The CDR3 is 12 residues long. Trimming stripped 4 bases from V and 3 bases from J, with 8 bases between. The CDR3 coding sequence is TGTGCCAGCAGCCAGACAGGCTACGAGCAGTACTTC. Protein: CASSQTGYEQYF. The full variable domain, rest sourced from reference TRBV5-4 and TRBJ2-7, is ETGVTQSPTHLIKTRGQQVTLRCSSQSGHNTVSWYQQALGQGPQFIFQYYREEENGRGNFPPRFSGLQFPNYSSELNVNALELDDSALYLCASSQTGYEQYFGPGTRLTVT.